Given below is one T cell receptor (beta chain) in context. Its antigen is currently unknown. Each CDR3 protein is one row after TCRdb ran MiXCR on the 5' RACE reads. The sample consists of 750,000 to 950,000 distinct CDR3 sequences, 10% to 15% of them appearing once. This sample was taken from a study of identical twins. Overall study findings and caveats: Twin-shared out-of-frame alpha sequences showed excess low generation probability.

The V and J ends lost 3 bases and 5 bases respectively, with 22 bases between them. CDR3 length: 18 amino acids. The same data also contributed to another study, on yellow fever vaccine responses in identical twins. That investigation notes: Twins' vaccine T cell response reportedly seemed partly convergent, partly personalized.

Sequenced sample: PBMCs. This chain connects TRBV12-3 or TRBV12-4 to TRBJ2-2; a possible D gene is TRBD1 (5 bases). The TCR originated in a woman aged 18-30 years in good health. The CDR3 region has the DNA TGTGCCAGCAGTTTTAGGTACAAACTCCAGGGTAGGACCGGGGAGCTGTTTTTT. This translates into CASSFRYKLQGRTGELFF.